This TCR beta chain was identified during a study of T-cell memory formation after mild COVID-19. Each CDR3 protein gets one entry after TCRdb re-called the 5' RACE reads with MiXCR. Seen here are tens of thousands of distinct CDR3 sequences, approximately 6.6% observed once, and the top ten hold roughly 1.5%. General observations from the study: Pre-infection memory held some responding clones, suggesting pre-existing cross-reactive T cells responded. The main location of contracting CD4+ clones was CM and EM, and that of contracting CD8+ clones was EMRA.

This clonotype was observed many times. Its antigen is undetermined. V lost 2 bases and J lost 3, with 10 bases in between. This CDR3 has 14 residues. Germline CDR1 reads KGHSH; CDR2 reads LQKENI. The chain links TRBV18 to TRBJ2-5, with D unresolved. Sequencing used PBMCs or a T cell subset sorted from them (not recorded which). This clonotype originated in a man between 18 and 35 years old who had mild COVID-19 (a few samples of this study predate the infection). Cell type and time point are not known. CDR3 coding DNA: TGTGCCAGCTCACCATCTTATCTAGAAGAGACCCAGTACTTC. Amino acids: CASSPSYLEETQYF.